Presented here are 10 T cell receptor beta chains from one specimen sequenced in a study of regulatory T cells in long-lasting Graves disease. Relying on iRepertoire HTBI primers and Arm-PCR of CDR3 regions, the team built TCR beta libraries. Each CDR3 protein gets one entry after TCRdb re-called the multiplex PCR reads with MiXCR. The sample consists of over 200,000 distinct CDR3 sequences, about 17% of them appearing once. Time point: newly diagnosed GD, antithyroid drugs for less than 3 months. RNA isolated from PBMCs was used to make the TCR library. Sequenced here: peripheral blood mononuclear cells (PBMCs), sampled at new diagnosis, from a patient treated with antithyroid drugs. The receptors shown here come from a female donor with Graves disease.

The CDR3 region is CASSLTGQATYGYTF. The DNA of the CDR3 is TGTGCCAGCAGTTTAACGGGACAGGCCACCTATGGCTACACCTTC. V is TRBV28 and J is TRBJ1-2; the match to TRBD1 covers 8 bases. Germline V gives CDR1 MDHEN, CDR2 SYDVKM. The CDR3 has 15 residues. Trimming at V came to 2 bases and at J to 4 bases, leaving 6 bases not matched to a gene.

This clonotype has at least ten counts. V usage is TRBV3-1 and J usage is TRBJ1-1, with D possibly being TRBD1 (5 bases). V shed 4 bases and J shed 6 bases, with 15 bases lying between them. Germline V gene sequence: CDR1 LGHDT, CDR2 YNNKEL (reference sequence). CDR3 size: 14 residues. The CDR3 spells CASSPLGGGAEAFF. Here the CDR3 DNA reads TGTGCCAGCAGCCCTCTCGGAGGAGGGGCTGAAGCTTTCTTT. Complete variable domain (other parts from reference TRBV3-1 and TRBJ1-1): DTAVSQTPKYLVTQMGNDKSIKCEQNLGHDTMYWYKQDSKKFLKIMFSYNNKELIINETVPNRFSPKSPDKAHLNLHINSLELGDSAVYFCASSPLGGGAEAFFGQGTRLTVV.

Remarks on this clonotype: The final CDR3 position lacks the conserved phenylalanine or tryptophan, pointing to a likely read error. This rearrangement joins TRBV20-1 to TRBJ2-4; D gene ambiguous. V dropped 4 bases and J dropped 0 bases, with 10 bases sitting between them. Germline CDR1 is DFQATT and CDR2 is SNEGSKA (reference sequence). This CDR3 contains 14 residues. CDR3 bases: TGCAGTGCTATTGACCTTCTAGCCAAAAACATTCAGTACTCC. Amino acids: CSAIDLLAKNIQYS.

This clonotype occurred many times. The chain uses TRBV11-2 and TRBJ2-2; TRBD2 agrees at 7 bases. The CDR3 runs to 15 residues. Germline CDR1 SGHAT, CDR2 FQNNGV. V lost 6 bases, J lost 3 bases, and 7 bases stayed unmatched. CDR3 sequence: CASRVGGGYTGELFF. The CDR3 DNA is TGTGCCAGCAGGGTGGGCGGGGGTTACACCGGGGAGCTGTTTTTT. The full variable domain, in which reference TRBV11-2 and TRBJ2-2 provide the parts outside the CDR3, is EAGVAQSPRYKIIEKRQSVAFWCNPISGHATLYWYQQILGQGPKLLIQFQNNGVVDDSQLPKDRFSAERLKGVDSTLKIQPAKLEDSAVYLCASRVGGGYTGELFFGEGSRLTVL.

In this sample, this clonotype turned up many times. This chain uses TRBV28 with TRBJ2-6; D ambiguous. Germline V lookup: CDR1 MDHEN, CDR2 SYDVKM. CDR3 size: 13 residues. V lost 10 bases to trimming and J lost 0 bases, with 7 bases between them. Written as DNA, the CDR3 is TGTGCCACCGAAAGCTCTGGGGCCAACGTCCTGACTTTC. It is translated as CATESSGANVLTF.

This clonotype was seen a single time. The chain carries TRBV7-3 and TRBJ2-5; D unresolved. From germline, CDR1 is SGHTA and CDR2 FQGTGA. This CDR3 is 15 amino acids long. The V gene lost 0 bases and the J gene lost 5 bases, with 13 bases spanning the gap. This CDR3 is CASSLTSSQRETQYF. CDR3 nucleotide sequence: TGTGCCAGCAGCTTAACCTCTTCTCAGAGGGAGACCCAGTACTTC. Full variable domain (outside the CDR3, taken from reference TRBV7-3 and TRBJ2-5): GAGVSQTPSNKVTEKGKYVELRCDPISGHTALYWYRQSLGQGPEFLIYFQGTGAADDSGLPNDRFFAVRPEGSVSTLKIQRTERGDSAVYLCASSLTSSQRETQYFGPGTRLLVL.

This clonotype has at least ten counts. The V and J genes are TRBV20-1 and TRBJ1-2; 10 bases align to TRBD1. Per the germline V gene, CDR1 is DFQATT and CDR2 is SNEGSKA (reference sequence). The CDR3 loop spans 15 amino acids. The V and J ends lost 4 bases and 8 bases, in that order; junction bases with no gene match: 13. CDR3 residues: CSAKTGGASFGGYTF. The CDR3 nucleotides are TGCAGTGCTAAGACAGGGGGCGCCTCTTTTGGGGGCTACACCTTC.

This clonotype was counted at least ten times. CDR3 sequence reads: CASSSGAGGPEQYF. For the CDR3, the DNA is TGTGCCAGCTCATCCGGAGCGGGAGGGCCCGAGCAGTACTTC. The V call is TRBV18, the J call TRBJ2-7; 10 nucleotides match TRBD2. CDR3 length: 14 residues. The germline V gene encodes CDR1 KGHSH and CDR2 LQKENI. The ends lost 5 bases at V and 6 bases at J; junction bases unmatched: 7.

This clonotype appeared a few times. A junction end diverges from the germline sequence, so it may reflect a read error. The chain combines TRBV11-2 with TRBJ2-2, with 11 positions matching TRBD1. The germline V gene encodes CDR1 SGHAT and CDR2 FQNNGV. The CDR3 length is 15 residues. The CDR3 nucleotides read TGTGCCAGTGGGGGACAGGGGGTAGTCACCGGGGAGCTGTTGTTT. Its protein is CASGGQGVVTGELLF. The whole variable domain, remainder taken from reference TRBV11-2 and TRBJ2-2, is EAGVAQSPRYKIIEKRQSVAFWCNPISGHATLYWYQQILGQGPKLLIQFQNNGVVDDSQLPKDRFSAERLKGVDSTLKIQPAKLEDSAVYLCASGGQGVVTGELLFGEGSRLTVL.

For this clonotype: Germline is not matched at one junction end, which may reflect a read error. CDR3 nucleotides: TGTGTCAGCAGCCAAGTTTCGGGAGGAGTTGGTGGCTACACCTTC. Amino acid sequence: CVSSQVSGGVGGYTF. The J gene is TRBJ1-2, the V gene TRBV4-2; D gene uncertain. Germline assignment: CDR1 LGHNA and CDR2 YNFKEQ. CDR3 size: 15 residues.